This note documents a single T cell receptor beta chain sequence. It was healthy bone marrow donors who served as donors. Donors were nominally healthy when sampled, though unrecorded immune exposures were likely. These data originate in a study of cytomegalovirus exposure and HLA in healthy donors. Vbeta (60) and Jbeta (13) primers were used in the PCR. Profiled with immunoSEQ multiplex PCR; TCRdb holds only in-frame clones, not every one. The data show 55,000 to 70,000 clones, roughly 80% seen once. This clonotype originated in a human donor in good health. The specimen was PBMCs.

The CDR3 DNA sequence: TGTGCCAGCAGTTACAGAGGCAGGGGCGAAGAGACCCAGTACTTC. Translation: CASSYRGRGEETQYF. J is TRBJ2-5 and V is TRBV6-6; the D gene is possibly TRBD1 (6 bases). The ends were cut back, 2 bases at V and 3 bases at J, with 13 bases in the middle. Germline-derived CDR1 and CDR2 are MNHNY and SVGAGI (reference sequence). The CDR3 is 15 amino acids.